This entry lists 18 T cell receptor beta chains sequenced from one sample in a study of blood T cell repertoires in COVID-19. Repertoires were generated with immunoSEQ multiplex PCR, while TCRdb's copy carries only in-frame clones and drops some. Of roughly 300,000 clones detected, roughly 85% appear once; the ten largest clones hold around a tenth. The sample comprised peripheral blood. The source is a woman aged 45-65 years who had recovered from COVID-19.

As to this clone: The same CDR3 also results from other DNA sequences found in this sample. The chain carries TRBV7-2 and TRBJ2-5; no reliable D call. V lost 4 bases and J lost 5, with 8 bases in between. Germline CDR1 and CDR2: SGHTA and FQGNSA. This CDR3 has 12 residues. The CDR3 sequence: CASSSARETQYF. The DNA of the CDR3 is TGTGCCAGCAGCTCGGCGAGGGAGACCCAGTACTTC.

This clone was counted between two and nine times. The CDR3 DNA reads as TGTGCCAGCAGCTTAGTAGCGGGGGGTAGCACAGATACGCAGTATTTT. This sequence encodes CASSLVAGGSTDTQYF. The rearrangement uses TRBV11-2 and TRBJ2-3; 10 positions match TRBD2. Germline CDR1 is SGHAT and CDR2 is FQNNGV. The CDR3 runs to 16 residues. J gave up 0 bases and V 1 base, and 1 base lay outside the gene matches.

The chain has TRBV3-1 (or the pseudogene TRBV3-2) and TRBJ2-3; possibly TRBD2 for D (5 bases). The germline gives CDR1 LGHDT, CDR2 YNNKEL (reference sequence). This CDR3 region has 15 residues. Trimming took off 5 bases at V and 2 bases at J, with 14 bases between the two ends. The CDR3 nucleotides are TGTGCCAGCAGCGCGGGCTCGAGCCTCACAGATACGCAGTATTTT. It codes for CASSAGSSLTDTQYF.

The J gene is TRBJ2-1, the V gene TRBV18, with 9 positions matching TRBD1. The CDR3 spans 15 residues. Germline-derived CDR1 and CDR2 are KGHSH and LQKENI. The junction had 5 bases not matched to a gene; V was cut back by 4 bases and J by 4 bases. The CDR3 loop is CASSLGTGSYNEQFF. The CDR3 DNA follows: TGTGCCAGCTCACTCGGGACAGGGTCTTACAATGAGCAGTTCTTC.

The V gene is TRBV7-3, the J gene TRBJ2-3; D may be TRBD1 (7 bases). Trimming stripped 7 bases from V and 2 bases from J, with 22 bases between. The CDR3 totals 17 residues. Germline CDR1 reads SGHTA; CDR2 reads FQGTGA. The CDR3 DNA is TGTGCCAGCACTCGACAGGGAGCCGGGGGCGTCACAGATACGCAGTATTTT. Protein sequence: CASTRQGAGGVTDTQYF.

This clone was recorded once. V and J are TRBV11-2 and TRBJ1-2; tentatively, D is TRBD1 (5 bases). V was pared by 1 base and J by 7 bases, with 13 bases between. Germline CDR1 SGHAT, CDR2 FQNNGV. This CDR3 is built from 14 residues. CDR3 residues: CASSLGNRNSGYTF. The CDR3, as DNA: TGTGCCAGCAGCTTAGGGAACAGGAACAGTGGCTACACCTTC. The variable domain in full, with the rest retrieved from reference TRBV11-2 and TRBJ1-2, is EAGVAQSPRYKIIEKRQSVAFWCNPISGHATLYWYQQILGQGPKLLIQFQNNGVVDDSQLPKDRFSAERLKGVDSTLKIQPAKLEDSAVYLCASSLGNRNSGYTFGSGTRLTVV.

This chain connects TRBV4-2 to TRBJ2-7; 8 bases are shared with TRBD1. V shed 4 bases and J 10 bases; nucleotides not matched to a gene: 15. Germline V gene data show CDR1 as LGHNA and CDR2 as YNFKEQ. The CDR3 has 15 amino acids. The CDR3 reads CASSRESEDRAGQYF. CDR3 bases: TGTGCCAGCAGCCGAGAGTCTGAGGACAGGGCGGGCCAGTACTTC.

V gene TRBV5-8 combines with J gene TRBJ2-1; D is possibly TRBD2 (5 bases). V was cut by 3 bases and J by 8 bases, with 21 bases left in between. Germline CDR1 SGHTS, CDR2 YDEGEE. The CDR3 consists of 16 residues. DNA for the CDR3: TGTGCCAGCAGCTCCCGGGTCGGGGTCGAGGGCGATGAGCAGTTCTTC. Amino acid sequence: CASSSRVGVEGDEQFF.

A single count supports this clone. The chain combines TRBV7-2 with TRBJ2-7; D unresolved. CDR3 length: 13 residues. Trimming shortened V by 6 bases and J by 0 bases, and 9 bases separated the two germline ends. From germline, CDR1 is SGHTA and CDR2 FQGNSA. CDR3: CASRKSSSYEQYF. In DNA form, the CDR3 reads TGTGCCAGCAGGAAGAGTAGCTCCTACGAGCAGTACTTC.

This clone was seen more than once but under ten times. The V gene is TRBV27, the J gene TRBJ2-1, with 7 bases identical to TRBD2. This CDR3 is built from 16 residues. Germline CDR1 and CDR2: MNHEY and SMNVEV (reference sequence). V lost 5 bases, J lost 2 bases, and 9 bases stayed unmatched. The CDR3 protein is CASSTPGAGAYNEQFF. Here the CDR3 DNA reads TGTGCCAGCAGTACTCCGGGCGCGGGGGCCTACAATGAGCAGTTCTTC.

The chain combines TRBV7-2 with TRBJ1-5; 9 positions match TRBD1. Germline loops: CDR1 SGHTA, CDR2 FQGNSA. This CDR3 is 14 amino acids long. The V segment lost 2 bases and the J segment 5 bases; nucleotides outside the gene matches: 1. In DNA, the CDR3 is TGTGCCAGCAGCTTATGGGACAGGGATCAGCCCCAGCATTTT. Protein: CASSLWDRDQPQHF.

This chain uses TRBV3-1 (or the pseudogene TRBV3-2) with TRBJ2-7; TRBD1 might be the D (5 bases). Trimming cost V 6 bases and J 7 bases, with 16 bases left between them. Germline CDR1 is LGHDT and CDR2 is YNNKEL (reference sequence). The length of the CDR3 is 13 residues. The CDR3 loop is CASRYWGVGEQYF. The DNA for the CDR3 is TGTGCCAGCAGATATTGGGGCGTCGGGGAGCAGTACTTC.

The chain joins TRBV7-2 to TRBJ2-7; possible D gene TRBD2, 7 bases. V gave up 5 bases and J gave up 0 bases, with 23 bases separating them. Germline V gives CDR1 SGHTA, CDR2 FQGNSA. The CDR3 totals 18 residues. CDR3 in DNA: TGTGCCAGCAGCGCCCCTTCAAAGGGGGGGGGATCCTCCTACGAGCAGTACTTC. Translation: CASSAPSKGGGSSYEQYF.

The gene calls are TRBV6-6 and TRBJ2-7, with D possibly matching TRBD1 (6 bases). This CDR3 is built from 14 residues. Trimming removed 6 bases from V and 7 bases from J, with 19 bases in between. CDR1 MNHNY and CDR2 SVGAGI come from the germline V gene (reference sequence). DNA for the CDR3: TGTGCCAGCAGCCCCAATTCAGGCAGGGGAGAGCAGTACTTC. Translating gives CASSPNSGRGEQYF.

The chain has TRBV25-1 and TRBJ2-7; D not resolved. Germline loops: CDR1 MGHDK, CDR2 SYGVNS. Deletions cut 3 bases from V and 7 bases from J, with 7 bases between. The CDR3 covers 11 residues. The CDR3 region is CASSDSREQYF. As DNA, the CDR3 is TGTGCCAGCAGTGATTCGCGGGAGCAGTACTTC.

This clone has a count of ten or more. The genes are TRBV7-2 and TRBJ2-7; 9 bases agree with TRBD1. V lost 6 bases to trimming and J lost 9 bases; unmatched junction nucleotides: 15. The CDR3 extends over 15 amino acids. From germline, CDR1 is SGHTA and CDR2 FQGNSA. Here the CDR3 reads CASSPNRGRIHPQYF. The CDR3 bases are TGTGCCAGCAGTCCCAACAGGGGGCGTATACATCCGCAGTACTTC.

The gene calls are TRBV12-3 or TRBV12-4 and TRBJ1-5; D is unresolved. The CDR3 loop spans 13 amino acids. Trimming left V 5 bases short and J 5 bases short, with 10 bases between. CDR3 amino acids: CASSPKLDQPQHF. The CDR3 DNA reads TGTGCCAGCAGTCCAAAGCTTGATCAGCCCCAGCATTTT.

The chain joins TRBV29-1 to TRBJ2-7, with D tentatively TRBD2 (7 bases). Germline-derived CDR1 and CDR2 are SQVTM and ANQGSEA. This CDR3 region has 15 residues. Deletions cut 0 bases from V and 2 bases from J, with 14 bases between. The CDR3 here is CSVEDLQGGPYEQYF. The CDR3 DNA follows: TGCAGCGTTGAAGATCTACAGGGAGGGCCCTACGAGCAGTACTTC.